Shown below are 10 T cell receptor beta chains from a single sample sequenced in a study of cytomegalovirus exposure and HLA in healthy donors (dated by TCRdb to about 2017). The library was made by the immunoSEQ multiplex PCR assay. TCRdb stores this immuneACCESS table with in-frame sequences only. Part of the clones is absent; in the studies checked, under half of the shortfall reflects unresolved V genes, and no reason is known for the rest. Within this sample are 55,000 to 65,000 clones, with roughly 96% of them counted one time only. The ten largest account for 5.8% of the sample. Sequencing was carried out using PBMCs. The receptors come from a woman between 18 and 29 years old in good health and CMV-seropositive.

The rearrangement joins TRBV28 to TRBJ2-7; D is possibly TRBD2 (7 bases). CDR1 and CDR2 (germline): MDHEN, SYDVKM. This CDR3 contains 15 residues. Trimming removed 6 bases from V and 5 bases from J, with 20 bases in between. The CDR3 region is CASRGTGGRRDEQYF. For the CDR3, the DNA is TGTGCCAGCAGGGGGACCGGGGGGCGGCGCGACGAGCAGTACTTC. Drawing the rest from reference TRBV28 and TRBJ2-7, the complete variable domain is DVKVTQSSRYLVKRTGEKVFLECVQDMDHENMFWYRQDPGLGLRLIYFSYDVKMKEKGDIPEGYSVSREKKERFSLILESASTNQTSMYLCASRGTGGRRDEQYFGPGTRLTVT.

This chain uses TRBV7-2 with TRBJ1-2, with TRBD1 matching 9 bases. The CDR3 sequence is 15 residues long. The germline CDR1 and CDR2 sequences are SGHTA and FQGNSA. V dropped 3 bases and J dropped 4; count of bases not matched to a gene: 6. The CDR3 DNA reads as TGTGCCAGCAGCTTTTCCGGGACAGGGATCTATGGCTACACCTTC. Translated, it gives CASSFSGTGIYGYTF.

This chain joins TRBV21-1 and TRBJ1-4. TRBV21-1 is recorded as a pseudogene. The CDR3 is made up of 15 amino acids. CDR3 DNA sequence: TGTGCCAGCAGCAAAGCGCGGGGAATGAATGAAAAACTGTTTTTT. This sequence encodes CASSKARGMNEKLFF.

The chain combines TRBV5-6 with TRBJ2-4; D gene ambiguous. Trimming removed 4 bases from V and 7 bases from J, with 24 bases in between. Germline-derived CDR1 and CDR2 are SGHDT and YYEEEE. This CDR3 contains 17 residues. The CDR3 sequence: CASSPMRQSPRKNIQYF. The CDR3 DNA sequence: TGTGCCAGCAGCCCCATGAGACAATCCCCTCGGAAGAACATTCAGTACTTC.

The V and J genes are TRBV11-2 and TRBJ2-3, with 15 bases identical to TRBD2. CDR1 is SGHAT and CDR2 is FQNNGV in the germline V gene. Losses at the gene ends were 5 bases for V and 0 bases for J; bases not matched to a gene: 3. The length of the CDR3 is 17 residues. This CDR3 is CASSMGLAGGSTDTQYF. In DNA form, the CDR3 reads TGTGCCAGCAGCATGGGACTAGCGGGAGGAAGCACAGATACGCAGTATTTT.

This chain uses TRBV5-1 with TRBJ2-1; the match to TRBD2 covers 9 bases. V lost 3 bases to trimming and J lost 0 bases; unmatched junction nucleotides: 13. The CDR3 is made up of 19 amino acids. The germline V gene has CDR1 SGHRS and CDR2 YFSETQ. The chain's CDR3 is CASSWGGLAGDLSYNEQFF. The CDR3 DNA reads TGCGCCAGCAGCTGGGGGGGTTTAGCGGGAGACCTCTCCTACAATGAGCAGTTCTTC.

The gene calls are TRBV7-3 and TRBJ2-3, with 8 positions matching TRBD2. From germline, CDR1 is SGHTA and CDR2 FQGTGA. There are 15 residues in the CDR3. The ends lost 4 bases at V and 1 base at J; junction bases unmatched: 4. The CDR3, as DNA: TGTGCCAGCAGCTCCGGGGGGGGTGGCACAGATACGCAGTATTTT. It specifies CASSSGGGGTDTQYF. Variable domain in full (rest from reference TRBV7-3 and TRBJ2-3): GAGVSQTPSNKVTEKGKYVELRCDPISGHTALYWYRQSLGQGPEFLIYFQGTGAADDSGLPNDRFFAVRPEGSVSTLKIQRTERGDSAVYLCASSSGGGGTDTQYFGPGTRLTVL.

The chain is built from TRBV28 and TRBJ2-7, with D unresolved. Germline assignment: CDR1 MDHEN and CDR2 SYDVKM. The CDR3 contains 11 residues. V lost 5 bases, J lost 3 bases, and 5 bases lay in between. The CDR3 region has the DNA TGTGCCAGCAGTATAGACTACGAGCAGTACTTC. The encoded protein is CASSIDYEQYF.

The chain has TRBV5-1 and TRBJ2-5, with D uncertain. From germline, CDR1 is SGHRS and CDR2 YFSETQ. V lost 5 bases to trimming and J lost 5 bases, with 7 bases between them. This CDR3 has 11 amino acids. The CDR3 protein is CASRRGETQYF. CDR3 bases: TGCGCCAGCAGGAGAGGCGAGACCCAGTACTTC.

The chain is built from TRBV19 and TRBJ2-3, with D unresolved. The germline V gene encodes CDR1 LNHDA and CDR2 SQIVND (reference sequence). The CDR3 loop spans 13 amino acids. V gave up 5 bases and J gave up 5 bases, with 11 bases separating them. This CDR3 reads CASSLSDLDTQYF. CDR3 DNA: TGTGCCAGTAGTTTGAGCGACTTAGATACGCAGTATTTT.